This T cell receptor (beta chain) was found in a study of graft-versus-host responses after intestinal transplantation. Study summary: Transplant recipients had multivisceral, liver-intestinal, or isolated intestinal grafts. For approximately three years after anti-thymocyte globulin induction, all recipients took tacrolimus and steroids. Findings and limits, study-wide: GvH clones occurred in recipient marrow; some first appeared in ileum or blood.

Sequencing was performed with immunoSEQ multiplex PCR; in TCRdb, only in-frame clones are kept and a portion is missing. The sample lists roughly 34,000 clones; roughly 94% were seen once. On this clone: Antigen unknown.

Germline trimming cut 0 bases from V and 3 bases from J; bases unmatched to any gene: 2. There are 15 residues in the CDR3. Germline-derived CDR1 and CDR2 are SGHNT and YYREEE (reference sequence). This clonotype was obtained from a human donor who was the organ donor for an intestinal transplant. J is TRBJ1-3 and V is TRBV5-4, with 8 bases identical to TRBD1. The sequenced sample was unstimulated CD4+ T cells sorted from spleen or lymph node cells, obtained before transplant. CDR3 bases: TGTGCCAGCAGCTTGGACAGGGGGTTTGGAAACACCATATATTTT. Protein product: CASSLDRGFGNTIYF.